A selection of T cell receptor beta chains follows, all from one sample in a study of T cells in localized non-small cell lung cancer. The repertoire was sequenced with immunoSEQ multiplex PCR; TCRdb's copy has only in-frame clones and lacks some. The sample contains approximately 11,000 clones, more than 85% of which appear only once. Sample: peripheral blood, taken before any cancer treatment. These receptors originate from a male donor older than 55 with stage III lung adenocarcinoma. CDR3s include the opening cysteine and the closing phenylalanine or tryptophan. The order of the fields is V gene, J gene, clone size, D gene, CDR3 DNA, CDR3 protein. A D gene is named only where the DNA matches it firmly. Clone size is given for some rows only: seen once, a few or many times, or a class if the clone is expanded.

TRBV28	TRBJ2-5	.	.	TGTGCCAGCAGTTTGCGGTTTTCCCAGTACTTC	CASSLRFSQYF
TRBV19	TRBJ2-4	.	.	TGTGCCAGTAGTAACCCGGACGGAAATCTAGCCAAAAACATTCAGTACTTC	CASSNPDGNLAKNIQYF
TRBV28	TRBJ1-1	.	.	TGTGCCAGCATCCGTCAGCCCGGGGTTGTCTCTGAAGCTTTCTTT	CASIRQPGVVSEAFF
TRBV11-1	TRBJ1-1	.	TRBD1	TGTGCCAGCAGCTATCCGGGACAGGGGCCTACTGAAGCTTTCTTT	CASSYPGQGPTEAFF
TRBV4-3	TRBJ2-1	.	TRBD2	TGCGCCAGCAGCCTCCAAGCGGGAGCGTACAATGAGCAGTTCTTC	CASSLQAGAYNEQFF
TRBV6-4	TRBJ1-2	.	TRBD1	TGTGCCAGCAGTTCCGACAGGGGGCCAAACTATGGCTACACCTTC	CASSSDRGPNYGYTF
TRBV2	TRBJ1-5	.	TRBD1	TGTGCCAGCAGGACAGGGGGCGAGGGGCAGCCCCAGCATTTT	CASRTGGEGQPQHF
TRBV5-4	TRBJ2-7	.	.	TGTGCCAGCAGCTTGGAGGGGACCTCCTACGAGCAGTACTTC	CASSLEGTSYEQYF
TRBV7-8	TRBJ2-3	.	.	TGTGCCAGCAGCTCAGGGACTAGCACAGATACGCAGTATTTT	CASSSGTSTDTQYF
TRBV29-1	TRBJ1-2	.	.	TGCAGCGTTGAAGATCTCCGCGGGGGCTATGGCTACACCTTC	CSVEDLRGGYGYTF
TRBV19	TRBJ2-4	.	TRBD2	TGTGCCAGTAGTACTAGCGGGAGGTTACTAGCCAAAAACATTCAGTACTTC	CASSTSGRLLAKNIQYF
TRBV25-1	TRBJ1-1	.	TRBD1	TGTGCCAGCAGTGAATTTAAACAGGGGGGAGCTGAAGCTTTCTTT	CASSEFKQGGAEAFF
TRBV19	TRBJ1-1	once	.	TGTGCCAGTATCCCCACGGGAAGGGTAGAGACTGAAGCTTTCTTT	CASIPTGRVETEAFF
TRBV30	TRBJ2-5	.	.	TGTGCCTGGCGGCGTGCTCCCGGGTCCCCCCAAGAGACCCAGTACTTC	CAWRRAPGSPQETQYF
TRBV7-7	TRBJ2-1	.	TRBD2	TGTGCCAGCAGCTTAGAAGTTAGCGGGAGTATGGGGCAGGGTGAGCAGTTCTTC	CASSLEVSGSMGQGEQFF
TRBV15	TRBJ2-4	.	TRBD2	TGTGCCACCAGCAGAGATAGGGGCGGGGGGTTGTGGATTCAGTACTTC	CATSRDRGGGLWIQYF
TRBV15	TRBJ2-1	.	.	TGTGCCACCAGCAGGGATTCCGGGACACCCTACAATGAGCAGTTCTTC	CATSRDSGTPYNEQFF
TRBV19	TRBJ2-1	.	.	TGTGCCAGTAATCCTAGGGGGGGTGGTTACAATGAGCAGTTCTTC	CASNPRGGGYNEQFF
TRBV18	TRBJ2-7	.	.	TGTGCCAGCTCACCCGGACCAGACTACGAGCAGTACTTC	CASSPGPDYEQYF
TRBV18	TRBJ1-1	.	.	TGTGCCAGCTCAACAACTAGTTCCAGGAATGCTGAAGCTTTCTTT	CASSTTSSRNAEAFF
TRBV4-3	TRBJ2-5	.	TRBD2	TGCGCCAGCAGCCAAGGAGCCCTAGCGGGAGGTGGAGGGGAGACCCAGTACTTC	CASSQGALAGGGGETQYF
TRBV25-1	TRBJ2-4	.	.	TGTGCCAGCAGTGCCCTCGCCATCGGACCAGACAAAAACATTCAGTACTTC	CASSALAIGPDKNIQYF
TRBV5-4	TRBJ1-3	once	.	TGTGCCAGCAGCTTGGGCCCGCTTGCGGGTGCTCGTGGAGGAAACACCATATATTTT	CASSLGPLAGARGGNTIYF
TRBV11-2	TRBJ1-4	.	TRBD1	TGTGCCAGCAGCTTAGGACAGGGGAGAGCAACTAATGAAAAACTGTTTTTT	CASSLGQGRATNEKLFF
TRBV2	TRBJ2-3	once	TRBD2	TGTGCCAGCAACCGGGACTACACCACAGATACGCAGTATTTT	CASNRDYTTDTQYF
TRBV30	TRBJ1-6	.	TRBD1	TGTGCCTGGAGTGTAACAGGGGGCTATAATTCACCCCTCCACTTT	CAWSVTGGYNSPLHF
TRBV4-3	TRBJ2-2	.	.	TGCGCCAGCAGCCCGTACTTTTTAGCGGAGGGGGACACCGGGGAGCTGTTTTTT	CASSPYFLAEGDTGELFF
TRBV18	TRBJ2-7	.	TRBD2	TGTGCCAGCTCACCGACTAGCGGGAGGGCCGCCGAGCAGTACTTC	CASSPTSGRAAEQYF
TRBV29-1	TRBJ2-3	.	TRBD2	TGCAGCGTTGACGGCGGGGGAGGGACAGATACGCAGTATTTT	CSVDGGGGTDTQYF
TRBV18	TRBJ1-6	once	.	TGTGCCAGCTCACGACCAAATTCACCCCTCCACTTT	CASSRPNSPLHF
TRBV7-3	TRBJ2-5	once	TRBD2	TGTGCCAGCAGCTTACGCGGACTAGCGAAGGAGACCCAGTACTTC	CASSLRGLAKETQYF
TRBV19	TRBJ1-5	.	.	TGTGCCAGTAGGCCGACTGAAAATAGCAATCAGCCCCAGCATTTT	CASRPTENSNQPQHF
TRBV7-3	TRBJ2-7	.	TRBD1	TGTGCCAGCAGCTTAGACAGGGCGACCTCCTACGAGCAGTACTTC	CASSLDRATSYEQYF
TRBV19	TRBJ2-2	.	.	TGTGCCAGTAGTCCCGGACTCCAAATGGAGCTGTTTTTT	CASSPGLQMELFF
TRBV18	TRBJ2-7	.	.	TGTGCCAGCTCATCCGGACAGCCTTACGAGCAGTACTTC	CASSSGQPYEQYF
TRBV27	TRBJ2-3	.	.	TGTGCCAGCAGTTTGAACCGCCCCAGCACAGATACGCAGTATTTT	CASSLNRPSTDTQYF
TRBV13	TRBJ2-1	.	.	TGTGCCAGCAGCTGGTCTGGAGGGGGGCTCGGCATTGACGGTGAGCAGTTCTTC	CASSWSGGGLGIDGEQFF
TRBV11-3	TRBJ2-7	few	TRBD2	TGTGCCAGCAGTTCCAGGACTAGCATCGACGAGCAGTACTTC	CASSSRTSIDEQYF
TRBV7-2	TRBJ2-7	.	.	TGTGCCAGCAGCTTAATAGAGGGCTTGAACGAGCAGTACTTC	CASSLIEGLNEQYF
TRBV7-8	TRBJ2-1	.	.	TGTGCCAGCAGCTCGGGGCGGAACAATGAGCAGTTCTTC	CASSSGRNNEQFF
TRBV18	TRBJ1-1	.	.	TGTGCCAGCTCACCGCAGGAAATGAACACTGAAGCTTTCTTT	CASSPQEMNTEAFF
TRBV28	TRBJ2-7	.	.	TGTGCCAGCAGCCAAGGCGGTTACGAGCAGTACTTC	CASSQGGYEQYF
TRBV11-3	TRBJ2-1	once	.	TGTGCCAGCAGCTCAGTGAGTGAGCAGTTCTTC	CASSSVSEQFF
TRBV29-1	TRBJ2-1	.	TRBD2	TGCAGCGTTGAGGGACTAAATCTGTTCTTCTACAATGAGCAGTTCTTC	CSVEGLNLFFYNEQFF
TRBV28	TRBJ1-5	.	.	TGTGCCAGCAGTCCCGCTGGGAGGGCTAGGCAGCCCCAGCATTTT	CASSPAGRARQPQHF
TRBV30	TRBJ1-2	.	.	TGTGCCTGGAGTGTCTCGGGGGCCTATGGCTACACCTTC	CAWSVSGAYGYTF
TRBV11-2	TRBJ1-3	.	.	TGTGCCAGCAGTTTCGGGGAACAGGGTTCTGGAAACACCATATATTTT	CASSFGEQGSGNTIYF
TRBV9	TRBJ2-7	.	.	TGTGCCAGCAGCGTGGGGCCCACGTCCTACGAGCAGTACTTC	CASSVGPTSYEQYF
TRBV2	TRBJ1-3	.	.	TGTGCCCCCCTTGGGACTGGCTCTGGAAACACCATATATTTT	CAPLGTGSGNTIYF
TRBV7-9	TRBJ2-7	.	.	TGTGCCAGCAGCCACCCCCTAGGGTCCTACGAGCAGTACTTC	CASSHPLGSYEQYF
TRBV6-1	TRBJ1-3	.	.	TGTGCCAGCAGTGAGGTAAAGGCAGGGGCCGGTGGCTCTGGAAACACCATATATTTT	CASSEVKAGAGGSGNTIYF
TRBV27	TRBJ2-2	.	.	TGTGCCAGCAGTTTATGGGGGCGTGGGGCGAACACCGGGGAGCTGTTTTTT	CASSLWGRGANTGELFF
TRBV5-5	TRBJ1-1	.	TRBD1	TGTGCCAGCAGTTTCGGGACAGGGAACACTGAAGCTTTCTTT	CASSFGTGNTEAFF